A single sample gave rise to the 2 T cell receptor beta chains below, sequenced in a study of T cell clonality in common variable immunodeficiency. Profiled with immunoSEQ multiplex PCR; TCRdb holds only in-frame clones, not every one. This sample carries 20,000 to 25,000 clones, none of them present only once. Regarding the study as a whole: Common variable immunodeficiency TCR beta sequences reportedly had fewer deletions and N-nucleotide insertions.

Their specific antigens are unknown. Sample: peripheral blood mononuclear cells. The receptors stem from a human donor with common variable immunodeficiency.

This clone was counted a few times. Read data end 3 residues before the CDR3 end; the end is taken from the germline J gene. This chain uses TRBV10-2 with TRBJ2-7, with D possibly being TRBD1 (6 bases). Germline CDR1 reads WSHSY; CDR2 reads SAAADI. V was clipped by 6 bases and J by 1 base, with 19 bases between them. This CDR3 is 16 amino acids long. The CDR3 reads CASRGLGTKRSYEQYF. The CDR3 DNA, read in part, is TGCGCCAGCAGGGGTTTGGGGACAAAGCGTTCCTACGAG.

This clone was seen at least ten times. The read ends 3 residues shy of where the CDR3 ends; the end is completed using the germline J gene. The V call is TRBV30, the J call TRBJ1-2; TRBD1 might be the D (6 bases). The length of the CDR3 is 16 residues. Germline V gene lookup returns CDR1 GTSNPN and CDR2 SVGIG (reference sequence). With 0 bases removed from V and 3 bases from J, the gap between germline ends came to 17 bases. CDR3 sequence: CAWSVLQGRGYYGYTF. The sequenced part of the CDR3 DNA is TGTGCCTGGAGTGTACTGCAGGGGCGCGGCTACTATGGC.